These 22 T cell receptor beta chains were all obtained from the same sample, sequenced in a study of Graves' ophthalmopathy and Graves' hyperthyroidism. Scientists amplified the TCR beta CDR3 regions from RNA transcripts. RT-PCR with HTBI primers came first, then second-round multiplex PCR. TCRdb reprocessed the multiplex PCR reads via MiXCR and lists one record per CDR3 protein. Among some 350,000 distinct CDR3 sequences listed, about 15% were seen once. The sample consisted of peripheral blood. The receptors stem from an adult woman with stable Graves' hyperthyroidism.

There are many counts of this clonotype. This chain connects TRBV5-1 to TRBJ2-7, with 9 positions matching TRBD1. This CDR3 region has 16 residues. V lost 3 bases to trimming and J lost 4 bases; unmatched junction nucleotides: 11. CDR1 is SGHRS and CDR2 is YFSETQ in the germline V gene. The CDR3 spells CASSSPQGAFGYEQYF. The DNA for the CDR3 is TGCGCCAGCAGCTCCCCACAGGGGGCCTTCGGATACGAGCAGTACTTC.

Ten or more counts support this clonotype. The chain is built from TRBV19 and TRBJ1-1; TRBD1 is a possible D gene (6 bases). CDR1 and CDR2 from the germline V gene are LNHDA and SQIVND (reference sequence). The CDR3 runs to 14 residues. Trimming took off 4 bases at V and 4 bases at J, with 13 bases between the two ends. CDR3 nucleotide sequence: TGTGCCAGTAGTAAACCGGGGGCGCTCACTGAAGCTTTCTTT. Translated: CASSKPGALTEAFF. The complete variable domain, with remaining parts taken from reference TRBV19 and TRBJ1-1, reads DGGITQSPKYLFRKEGQNVTLSCEQNLNHDAMYWYRQDPGQGLRLIYYSQIVNDFQKGDIAEGYSVSREKKESFPLTVTSAQKNPTAFYLCASSKPGALTEAFFGQGTRLTVV.

This clonotype was detected many times. The genes are TRBV20-1 and TRBJ2-7, with TRBD1 matching over 10 bases. Per the germline V gene, CDR1 is DFQATT and CDR2 is SNEGSKA (reference sequence). The V gene end was trimmed by 4 bases and the J gene end by 5 bases; junction bases not matched to a gene: 8. CDR3 length: 14 residues. DNA for the CDR3: TGCAGTGCTAAAGGCGGGACAGGGGCGGACGAGCAGTACTTC. Its protein product is CSAKGGTGADEQYF.

About this clonotype: Germline and junction disagree at one end, which may indicate a read error. J is TRBJ1-1 and V is TRBV5-1; no definite D call. This CDR3 is 11 amino acids long. Germline V lookup: CDR1 SGHRS, CDR2 YFSETQ. The CDR3 nucleotides read TGCGCCAGCAGCTTTGGTACTGAATCTTTCTTT. Protein sequence: CASSFGTESFF.

As for this clonotype: A much larger clone lies a single base off, so this may be a read error. The rearrangement links TRBV11-1 to TRBJ2-7, with 11 nucleotides matching TRBD1. The germline gives CDR1 SGHAT, CDR2 FQDESV (reference sequence). CDR3 length equals 20 residues. The CDR3 region is CASSLARTGGERRDATEQDF. The CDR3 DNA follows: TGTGCCAGCAGCTTAGCCCGGACAGGGGGCGAACGGCGGGATGCTACGGAGCAGGACTTC.

This clonotype came up a few times. The rearrangement links TRBV30 to TRBJ1-1; D gene unclear. Germline V gene data show CDR1 as GTSNPN and CDR2 as SVGIG (reference sequence). Trimming stripped 0 bases from V and 0 bases from J, with 8 bases between. CDR3 length equals 14 residues. The CDR3 DNA is TGTGCCTGGAGTGTACGGCTGATGAACACTGAAGCTTTCTTT. Translated, it gives CAWSVRLMNTEAFF.

This rearrangement joins TRBV28 to TRBJ2-7, with 9 bases fitting TRBD1. Trimming took 3 bases from V and 4 from J; bases not matched to a gene: 4. The germline gives CDR1 MDHEN, CDR2 SYDVKM. The CDR3 totals 14 residues. The chain's CDR3 is CASSFSGQGYEQYF. The CDR3 bases are TGTGCCAGCAGTTTCAGCGGACAGGGGTACGAGCAGTACTTC.

This clonotype was counted ten times or more. CDR3 coding DNA: TGTGCCAGTAGTGTTCAAAACAGGGACAATCAGCCCCAGCATTTT. Amino acids: CASSVQNRDNQPQHF. The rearrangement joins TRBV19 to TRBJ1-5; perhaps TRBD1 as D (6 bases). Germline V gene data show CDR1 as LNHDA and CDR2 as SQIVND (reference sequence). V was shortened by 5 bases and J by 3 bases, with 14 bases between the two germline ends. The length of the CDR3 is 15 residues.

This clonotype was observed many times. CDR3 bases: TGTGCCAGCAGCATTGTTCGGGCTAGCGGGAGTTATACGCAGTATTTT. This codes for CASSIVRASGSYTQYF. The chain carries TRBV11-2 and TRBJ2-3, with 10 positions matching TRBD2. CDR3 length: 16 amino acids. Unmatched junction bases numbered 12, after V lost 5 bases and J lost 7 bases. Germline loops: CDR1 SGHAT, CDR2 FQNNGV. The variable domain in full, with the rest retrieved from reference TRBV11-2 and TRBJ2-3, is EAGVAQSPRYKIIEKRQSVAFWCNPISGHATLYWYQQILGQGPKLLIQFQNNGVVDDSQLPKDRFSAERLKGVDSTLKIQPAKLEDSAVYLCASSIVRASGSYTQYFGPGTRLTVL.

This clonotype was seen many times. This rearrangement joins TRBV5-4 to TRBJ2-7; 8 bases match TRBD2. Germline CDR1 and CDR2: SGHNT and YYREEE (reference sequence). The CDR3 is made up of 14 amino acids. V dropped 0 bases and J dropped 5; count of bases not matched to a gene: 4. Written as DNA, the CDR3 is TGTGCCAGCAGCTTGGTAGCGGGATTAGACGAGCAGTACTTC. This translates into CASSLVAGLDEQYF.

In this sample, this clonotype turned up a few times. This chain connects TRBV9 to TRBJ2-5; D is perhaps TRBD1 (5 bases). V was clipped by 3 bases and J by 5 bases, with 11 bases between them. The CDR3 totals 13 residues. The germline V gene encodes CDR1 SGDLS and CDR2 YYNGEE. The CDR3 region has the DNA TGTGCCAGCAGCGGTCAGGGTCCCGAGACCCAGTACTTC. Amino acids: CASSGQGPETQYF.

With regard to this clonotype: Mismatch with germline at one junction end may stem from a read error. CDR3 in DNA: TGTGCCAGCAGTTACCCCTCGATAGGGACCTACGATCAGTACTTC. Amino acids: CASSYPSIGTYDQYF. The V gene is TRBV6-5, the J gene TRBJ2-7; tentatively, D is TRBD1 or TRBD2 (5 bases each). Germline values: CDR1 MNHEY, CDR2 SVGAGI. There are 15 residues in the CDR3.

This clonotype was found a few times. The V gene is TRBV30, the J gene TRBJ2-5, with 10 bases aligning to TRBD2. The V segment lost 3 bases and the J segment 4 bases; nucleotides outside the gene matches: 8. This CDR3 is built from 15 residues. Germline CDR1 GTSNPN, CDR2 SVGIG (reference sequence). The DNA for the CDR3 is TGTGCCTGGAGAGGTGGGCTAGCGGGAGTAGAGACCCAGTACTTC. This sequence encodes CAWRGGLAGVETQYF.

Ten or more counts support this clonotype. The CDR3 loop reads CASRNRDTGELFF. CDR3 nucleotide sequence: TGTGCCAGCAGGAACAGGGACACCGGGGAGCTGTTTTTT. The chain links TRBV6-1 to TRBJ2-2; D is perhaps TRBD1 (6 bases). Germline V gene sequence: CDR1 MNHNS, CDR2 SASEGT. The CDR3 has 13 amino acids. Trimming cost V 6 bases and J 3 bases, with 8 bases left between them.

In its sample, this clonotype was seen many times. This rearrangement joins TRBV6-2 or TRBV6-3 to TRBJ2-6; D is ambiguous. V lost 6 bases and J 2 bases, leaving 11 bases between the germline ends. This CDR3 region has 15 residues. The germline V gene encodes CDR1 MNHEY and CDR2 SVGEGT. The CDR3 DNA is TGTGCCAGCAGAACCTTAGCACCTGGGGCCAACGTCCTGACTTTC. This translates into CASRTLAPGANVLTF.

In DNA form, the CDR3 reads TGTGCCAGCAGCGAATTCGGACTAGCGGGAGAAAGGGAGCAGTACTTC. The encoded protein is CASSEFGLAGEREQYF. This rearrangement joins TRBV11-2 to TRBJ2-7, with 13 nucleotides matching TRBD2. V dropped 5 bases and J dropped 7; count of bases not matched to a gene: 11. The CDR3 has 16 residues. CDR1 SGHAT and CDR2 FQNNGV come from the germline V gene.

V is TRBV5-1 and J is TRBJ1-1; 8 positions agree with TRBD1. Germline values: CDR1 SGHRS, CDR2 YFSETQ. The CDR3 is 14 residues long. The V and J ends lost 4 bases and 4 bases, in that order; junction bases with no gene match: 6. CDR3 protein: CASSGDRRGTEAFF. As DNA, the CDR3 is TGCGCCAGCAGCGGGGACAGGCGAGGCACTGAAGCTTTCTTT.

This clonotype appeared many times. The chain joins TRBV18 to TRBJ2-5; a possible D gene is TRBD1 (6 bases). The CDR3 is 14 residues long. Trimming took off 1 base at V and 5 bases at J, with 11 bases between the two ends. Germline CDR1 KGHSH, CDR2 LQKENI. The CDR3 loop is CASSPQTGYETQYF. The CDR3, as DNA: TGTGCCAGCTCACCACAGACAGGTTACGAGACCCAGTACTTC.

This clonotype has a count of ten or more. The V and J genes are TRBV12-3 or TRBV12-4 and TRBJ1-1; tentative D call: TRBD1 (6 bases). Between the trimmed V and J ends, which lost 3 bases and 6 bases, there was a span of 14 bases. There are 14 residues in the CDR3. CDR3 nucleotide sequence: TGTGCCAGCAGTTTTTCCAGGGACAAGTCTGAAGCTTTCTTT. This encodes CASSFSRDKSEAFF.

There are many counts of this clonotype. The genes are TRBV4-3 and TRBJ2-7; possibly TRBD1 for D (6 bases). The V end was cut by 0 bases, the J end by 2 bases, with 14 bases between. CDR3 length: 16 residues. CDR1 and CDR2 (germline): LGHNA, YSLEER. In nucleotides, the CDR3 is TGCGCCAGCAGCCAAGATCTTGGGACAAGAGCCTACGAGCAGTACTTC. This codes for CASSQDLGTRAYEQYF.

In its sample, this clonotype was seen many times. The chain is built from TRBV12-3 or TRBV12-4 and TRBJ2-7, with a weak D call TRBD2 (6 bases). The CDR3 length is 13 residues. The V end was cut by 4 bases, the J end by 3 bases, with 10 bases between. CDR3 sequence reads: CASSSGGNYEQYF. The CDR3 nucleotides are TGTGCCAGCAGTTCCGGAGGGAACTACGAGCAGTACTTC.

This clonotype was seen repeatedly, ten times or more. J is TRBJ1-1 and V is TRBV5-6, with 8 nucleotides matching TRBD1. Germline values: CDR1 SGHDT, CDR2 YYEEEE. This CDR3 is built from 15 residues. Trimming cost V 4 bases and J 5 bases; bases outside gene matches: 10. For the CDR3, the DNA is TGTGCCAGCAGCATACCGACAGGGGTAGGGACTGAAGCTTTCTTT. This gives the protein CASSIPTGVGTEAFF.